The 3 T cell receptor beta chains below all came from one sample that was sequenced in a study of shared clonotypes between healthy human individuals. Method: immunoSEQ multiplex PCR; TCRdb's copy keeps in-frame clones and lacks some. The sample lists roughly 2.1 million clones, about 93% seen once, with about 1.5% in the top ten. Only CD45RO-negative cells positively selected for CCR7 counted as naive CD8 cells, so terminally differentiated effector memory CD45RA+ cells were excluded. Sequencing used naive CD8+ T cells from PBMCs. These receptors were taken from a man aged 18 to 30 in good health. Some clones in this sample may be carry-over from other donors' samples.

The V and J genes are TRBV6-1 and TRBJ2-1, with 7 bases identical to TRBD1. Losses at the gene ends were 4 bases for V and 4 bases for J; bases not matched to a gene: 10. This CDR3 region has 16 residues. Germline CDR1 is MNHNS and CDR2 is SASEGT. CDR3 sequence reads: CASSVRWGQSYNEQFF. The DNA for the CDR3 is TGTGCCAGCAGTGTGAGGTGGGGACAGAGTTACAATGAGCAGTTCTTC.

J is TRBJ2-1 and V is TRBV4-1; TRBD1 might be the D (5 bases). V lost 4 bases and J lost 0, with 13 bases in between. CDR1 is MGHRA, CDR2 YSYEKL, per germline. The CDR3 has 16 residues. CDR3 protein: CASSLRQTSSYNEQFF. In nucleotides, the CDR3 is TGCGCCAGCAGCCTTAGACAGACGAGCTCCTACAATGAGCAGTTCTTC.

The chain joins TRBV10-3 to TRBJ1-2; tentatively, D is TRBD1 (6 bases). Germline V gene lookup returns CDR1 ENHRY and CDR2 SYGVKD. With 0 bases removed from V and 6 bases from J, the gap between germline ends came to 17 bases. The CDR3 is made up of 16 amino acids. The CDR3, as DNA: TGTGCCATCAGTGAGTCATTAGGACAGCCGGTGGATGGCTACACCTTC. Its protein product is CAISESLGQPVDGYTF.